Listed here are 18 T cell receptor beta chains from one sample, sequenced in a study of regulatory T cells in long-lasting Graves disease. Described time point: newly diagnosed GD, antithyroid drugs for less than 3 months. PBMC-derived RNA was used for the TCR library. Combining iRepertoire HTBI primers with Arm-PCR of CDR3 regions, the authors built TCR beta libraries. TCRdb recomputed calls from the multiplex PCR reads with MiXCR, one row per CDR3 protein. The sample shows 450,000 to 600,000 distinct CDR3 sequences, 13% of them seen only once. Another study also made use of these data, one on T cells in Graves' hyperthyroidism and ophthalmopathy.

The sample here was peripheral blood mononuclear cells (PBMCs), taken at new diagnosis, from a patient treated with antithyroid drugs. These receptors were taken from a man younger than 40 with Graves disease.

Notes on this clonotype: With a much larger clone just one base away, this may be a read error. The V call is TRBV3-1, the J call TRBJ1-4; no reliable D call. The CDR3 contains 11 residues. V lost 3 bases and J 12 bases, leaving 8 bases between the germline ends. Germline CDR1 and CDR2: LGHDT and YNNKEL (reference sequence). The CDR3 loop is CASSHKEQLFF. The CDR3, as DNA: TGTGCCAGCAGCCATAAAGAGCAACTGTTTTTT.

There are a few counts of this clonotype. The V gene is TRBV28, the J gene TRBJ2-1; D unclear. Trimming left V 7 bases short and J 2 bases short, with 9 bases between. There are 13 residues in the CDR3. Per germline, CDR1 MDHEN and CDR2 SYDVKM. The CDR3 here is CASNGYTYNEQFF. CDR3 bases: TGTGCCAGCAACGGATACACCTACAATGAGCAGTTCTTC.

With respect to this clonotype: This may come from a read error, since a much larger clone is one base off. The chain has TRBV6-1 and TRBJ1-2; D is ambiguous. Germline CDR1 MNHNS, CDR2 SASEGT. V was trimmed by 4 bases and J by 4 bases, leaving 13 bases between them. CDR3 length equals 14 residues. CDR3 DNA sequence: TGTGCCAGCAGTGGGACTCAAGGAGGCTATGGCTACACCTTC. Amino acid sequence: CASSGTQGGYGYTF.

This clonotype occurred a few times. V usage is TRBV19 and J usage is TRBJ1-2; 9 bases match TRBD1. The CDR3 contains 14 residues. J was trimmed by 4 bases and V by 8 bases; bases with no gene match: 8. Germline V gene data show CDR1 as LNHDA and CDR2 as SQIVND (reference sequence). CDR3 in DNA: TGTGCCAGTGGAACAGGGGGCTCAGGCTATGGCTACACCTTC. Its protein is CASGTGGSGYGYTF.

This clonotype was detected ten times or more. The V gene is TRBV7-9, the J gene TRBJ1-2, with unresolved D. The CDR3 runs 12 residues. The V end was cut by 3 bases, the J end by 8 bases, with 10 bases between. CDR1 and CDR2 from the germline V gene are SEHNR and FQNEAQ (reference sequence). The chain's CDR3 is CASSFLEKGYTF. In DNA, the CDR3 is TGTGCCAGCAGCTTCCTGGAGAAAGGCTACACCTTC.

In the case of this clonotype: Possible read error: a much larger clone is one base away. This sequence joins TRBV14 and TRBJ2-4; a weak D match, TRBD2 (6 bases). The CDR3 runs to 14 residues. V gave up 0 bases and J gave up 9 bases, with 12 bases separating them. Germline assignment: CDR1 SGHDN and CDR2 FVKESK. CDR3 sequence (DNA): TGTGCCAGCAGCCAAGATCGCGGGGTGGGCATTCAGTACTTC. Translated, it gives CASSQDRGVGIQYF.

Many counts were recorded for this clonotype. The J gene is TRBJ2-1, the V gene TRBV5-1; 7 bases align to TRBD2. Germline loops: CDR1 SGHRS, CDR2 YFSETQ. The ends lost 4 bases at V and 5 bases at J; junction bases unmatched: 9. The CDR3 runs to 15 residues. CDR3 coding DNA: TGCGCCAGCAGCCCCTTACTAGCGCCGAACAATGAGCAGTTCTTC. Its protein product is CASSPLLAPNNEQFF.

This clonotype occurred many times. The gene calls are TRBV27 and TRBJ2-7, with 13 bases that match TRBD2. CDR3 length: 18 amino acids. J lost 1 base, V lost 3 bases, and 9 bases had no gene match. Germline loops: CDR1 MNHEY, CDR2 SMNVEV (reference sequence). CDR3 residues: CASSFLPTSGRGSYEQYF. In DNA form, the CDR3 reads TGTGCCAGCAGTTTCCTCCCTACTAGCGGGAGGGGGTCCTACGAGCAGTACTTC.

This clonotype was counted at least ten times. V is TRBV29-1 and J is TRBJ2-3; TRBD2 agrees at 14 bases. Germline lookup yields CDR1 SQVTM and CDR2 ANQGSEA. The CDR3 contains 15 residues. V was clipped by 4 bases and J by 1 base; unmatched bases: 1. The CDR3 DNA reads TGCAGCGTTGGGGGACTAGCGGGGGGCACAGATACGCAGTATTTT. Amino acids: CSVGGLAGGTDTQYF.

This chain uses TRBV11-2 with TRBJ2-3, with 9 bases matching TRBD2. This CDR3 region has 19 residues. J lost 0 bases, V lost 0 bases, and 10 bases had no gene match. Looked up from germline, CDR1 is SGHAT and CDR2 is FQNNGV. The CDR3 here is CASSLDFVSSGTSTDTQYF. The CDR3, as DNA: TGTGCCAGCAGCTTAGATTTTGTGTCTAGCGGGACTAGCACAGATACGCAGTATTTT.

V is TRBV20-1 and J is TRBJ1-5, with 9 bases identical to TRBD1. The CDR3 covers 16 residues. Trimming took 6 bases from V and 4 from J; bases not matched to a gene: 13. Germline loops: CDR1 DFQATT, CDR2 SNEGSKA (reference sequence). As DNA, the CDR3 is TGCAGTGCCCTAAAAAATCCGGGACAGGGTAATCAGCCCCAGCATTTT. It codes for CSALKNPGQGNQPQHF.

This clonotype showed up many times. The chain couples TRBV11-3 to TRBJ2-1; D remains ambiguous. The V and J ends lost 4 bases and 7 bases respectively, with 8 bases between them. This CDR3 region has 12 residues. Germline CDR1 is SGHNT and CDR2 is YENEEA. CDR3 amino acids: CASSSKRNEQFF. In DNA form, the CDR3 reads TGTGCCAGCAGCTCAAAACGGAATGAGCAGTTCTTC.

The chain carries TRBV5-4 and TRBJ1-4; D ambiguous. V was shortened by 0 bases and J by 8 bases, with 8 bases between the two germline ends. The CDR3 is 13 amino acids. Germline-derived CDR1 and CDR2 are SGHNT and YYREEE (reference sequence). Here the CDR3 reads CASSLVLGEKLFF. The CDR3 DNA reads TGTGCCAGCAGCTTGGTACTTGGGGAAAAACTGTTTTTT.

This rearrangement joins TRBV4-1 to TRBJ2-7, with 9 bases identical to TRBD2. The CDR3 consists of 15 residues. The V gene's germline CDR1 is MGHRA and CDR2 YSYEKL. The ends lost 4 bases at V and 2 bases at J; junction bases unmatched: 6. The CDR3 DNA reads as TGCGCCAGCAGCCGAGTAGCGGGAGAACCCTACGAGCAGTACTTC. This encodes CASSRVAGEPYEQYF.

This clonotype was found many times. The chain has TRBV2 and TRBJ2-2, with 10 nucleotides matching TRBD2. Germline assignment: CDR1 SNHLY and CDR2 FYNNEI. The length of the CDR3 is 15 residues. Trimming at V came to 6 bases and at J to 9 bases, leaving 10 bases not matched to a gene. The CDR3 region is CASRRLGTSERELFF. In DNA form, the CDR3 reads TGTGCCAGCAGAAGACTAGGGACTAGCGAACGGGAGCTGTTTTTT. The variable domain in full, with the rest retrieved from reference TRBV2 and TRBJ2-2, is EPEVTQTPSHQVTQMGQEVILRCVPISNHLYFYWYRQILGQKVEFLVSFYNNEISEKSEIFDDQFSVERPDGSNFTLKIRSTKLEDSAMYFCASRRLGTSERELFFGEGSRLTVL.

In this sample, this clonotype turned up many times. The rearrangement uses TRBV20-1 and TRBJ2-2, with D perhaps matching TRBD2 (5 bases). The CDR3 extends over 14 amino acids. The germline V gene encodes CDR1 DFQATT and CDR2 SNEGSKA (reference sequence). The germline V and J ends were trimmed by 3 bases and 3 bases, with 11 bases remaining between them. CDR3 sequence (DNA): TGCAGTGCTAGGTCGAGCGGACACACCGGGGAGCTGTTTTTT. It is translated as CSARSSGHTGELFF.

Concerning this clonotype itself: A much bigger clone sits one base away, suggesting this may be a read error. CDR3 coding DNA: TGTACTAGTGTCACCAACCTCGGACTATATGAAGAGACCCAGTACTTC. This encodes CTSVTNLGLYEETQYF. The chain employs TRBV12-5 and TRBJ2-5, with D maybe TRBD2 (6 bases). The CDR3 consists of 16 residues. Germline-derived CDR1 and CDR2 are LGHNT and FRNRAP.

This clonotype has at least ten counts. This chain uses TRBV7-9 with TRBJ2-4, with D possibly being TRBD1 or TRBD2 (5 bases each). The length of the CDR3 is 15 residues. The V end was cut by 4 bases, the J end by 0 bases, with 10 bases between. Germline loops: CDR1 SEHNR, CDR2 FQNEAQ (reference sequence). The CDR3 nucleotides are TGTGCCAGCAGCTACGGGACCATAGCCAAAAACATTCAGTACTTC. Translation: CASSYGTIAKNIQYF.